The 27 T cell receptor beta chains reported below all come from one sample, sequenced in a study of naive CD8 T cells in extremely preterm neonates. The assay was immunoSEQ multiplex PCR, and TCRdb's table has in-frame clones only and misses some. The sample shows approximately 6,000 clones, approximately 98% of them seen only once. Sample: naive CD8+ T cells from blood. Receptors originate from a human donor in good health.

The genes are TRBV4-1 and TRBJ2-2; 8 bases map to TRBD1. Germline values: CDR1 MGHRA, CDR2 YSYEKL. This CDR3 is built from 15 residues. V gave up 4 bases and J gave up 1 base; unmatched junction bases: 2. This CDR3 is CASSLGTGNTGELFF. CDR3 bases: TGCGCCAGCAGCCTAGGGACAGGGAACACCGGGGAGCTGTTTTTT.

The CDR3 loop is CASSTETGIHEQYF. The CDR3 DNA sequence: TGTGCCAGCAGCACCGAGACAGGAATCCACGAGCAGTACTTC. The chain employs TRBV7-9 and TRBJ2-7, with D possibly TRBD1 on 6 matching bases. The CDR3 extends over 14 amino acids. Looked up from germline, CDR1 is SEHNR and CDR2 is FQNEAQ (reference sequence). V was shortened by 5 bases and J by 5 bases, with 16 bases between the two germline ends.

This chain joins TRBV14 and TRBJ2-2; 8 bases map to TRBD2. Germline V lookup: CDR1 SGHDN, CDR2 FVKESK. The CDR3 extends over 15 amino acids. The V segment lost 5 bases and the J segment 4 bases; nucleotides outside the gene matches: 6. In DNA, the CDR3 is TGTGCCAGCAGCTCCCGACTAGCGCGCACCGGGGAGCTGTTTTTT. This translates into CASSSRLARTGELFF.

The chain combines TRBV7-9 with TRBJ2-7; 9 bases match TRBD2. Trimming removed 5 bases from V and 3 bases from J; junction bases left unmatched: 8. Germline V lookup: CDR1 SEHNR, CDR2 FQNEAQ (reference sequence). This CDR3 has 15 amino acids. This chain's CDR3 is CASSPPSGRHYEQYF. The CDR3 nucleotides read TGTGCCAGCAGCCCCCCGAGCGGGAGGCACTACGAGCAGTACTTC.

The CDR3 coding sequence is TGCGCCAGCAGCCAAGTAGGGACTAGCGCTACCTACGAGCAGTACTTC. Translated, it gives CASSQVGTSATYEQYF. The chain combines TRBV4-1 with TRBJ2-7; 10 bases line up with TRBD2. CDR1 and CDR2 from the germline V gene are MGHRA and YSYEKL. The CDR3 totals 16 residues. Trimming at V came to 1 base and at J to 2 bases, leaving 5 bases not matched to a gene.

This sequence joins TRBV5-1 and TRBJ2-5, with TRBD1 matching over 10 bases. This CDR3 has 16 amino acids. The V segment lost 0 bases and the J segment 4 bases; nucleotides outside the gene matches: 6. Germline V CDR1 and CDR2: SGHRS, YFSETQ. In DNA form, the CDR3 reads TGCGCCAGCAGCTTGGAGGGACAGGGGCTCGGAGAGACCCAGTACTTC. Translated: CASSLEGQGLGETQYF.

J is TRBJ2-3 and V is TRBV28; 8 positions agree with TRBD2. Germline trimming cut 2 bases from V and 5 bases from J; bases unmatched to any gene: 6. CDR1 MDHEN and CDR2 SYDVKM come from the germline V gene. CDR3 length: 15 residues. CDR3 loop: CASSLVVAGRDTQYF. The CDR3 DNA reads as TGTGCCAGCAGTTTAGTAGTAGCGGGACGAGATACGCAGTATTTT.

V usage is TRBV6-1 and J usage is TRBJ2-7; D uncertain. Trimming removed 2 bases from V and 3 bases from J, with 17 bases in between. This CDR3 spans 16 amino acids. Germline loops: CDR1 MNHNS, CDR2 SASEGT. The CDR3 protein is CASSEISATALYEQYF. CDR3 sequence (DNA): TGTGCCAGCAGTGAAATATCAGCGACCGCCCTCTACGAGCAGTACTTC.

CDR3 loop: CASSQVTIDRMGATDGYTF. The CDR3, as DNA: TGCGCCAGCAGCCAAGTTACCATTGACAGGATGGGGGCAACAGATGGCTACACCTTC. The gene calls are TRBV4-1 and TRBJ1-2, with D perhaps matching TRBD1 (6 bases). CDR1 and CDR2 (germline): MGHRA, YSYEKL. Between the trimmed V and J ends, which lost 1 base and 6 bases, there was a span of 27 bases. The CDR3 sequence is 19 residues long.

The CDR3 DNA follows: TGTGCCAGCAGTTTACTGGTGGGGGGGTCGTATGGCTACACCTTC. This encodes CASSLLVGGSYGYTF. The chain recombines TRBV28 with TRBJ1-2; possible D gene TRBD1, 5 bases. The length of the CDR3 is 15 residues. The V gene lost 2 bases and the J gene lost 5 bases, with 15 bases spanning the gap. Germline values: CDR1 MDHEN, CDR2 SYDVKM.

This chain uses TRBV18 with TRBJ1-1; D gene uncertain. V lost 2 bases to trimming and J lost 4 bases, with 14 bases between them. In germline, CDR1 is KGHSH, CDR2 LQKENI. The CDR3 length is 15 residues. CDR3 sequence reads: CASSPSTGSSTEAFF. CDR3 sequence (DNA): TGTGCCAGCTCACCATCTACGGGGAGTAGCACTGAAGCTTTCTTT.

The chain recombines TRBV30 with TRBJ2-7; 11 bases align to TRBD2. Germline V gene sequence: CDR1 GTSNPN, CDR2 SVGIG (reference sequence). With 2 bases clipped from V and 4 bases from J, the junction kept 4 bases outside the gene matches. The CDR3 totals 14 residues. CDR3 sequence reads: CAWSQVAGGYEQYF. The CDR3, as DNA: TGTGCCTGGAGTCAGGTAGCGGGAGGGTACGAGCAGTACTTC.

This clone was observed once. J is TRBJ2-1 and V is TRBV9; 10 bases align to TRBD1. Germline V gene lookup returns CDR1 SGDLS and CDR2 YYNGEE. The CDR3 totals 12 residues. V trimming: 3 bases; J trimming: 16 bases; junction bases outside the gene matches: 7. CDR3 residues: CASSGGQGVIFF. The CDR3 DNA reads TGTGCCAGCAGCGGTGGACAGGGGGTAATATTCTTC.

The chain employs TRBV6-1 and TRBJ2-3, with 7 bases lining up with TRBD2. Trimming at V came to 2 bases and at J to 3 bases, leaving 5 bases not matched to a gene. Germline V gene sequence: CDR1 MNHNS, CDR2 SASEGT. The CDR3 extends over 15 amino acids. CDR3 region: CASSERGRLTDTQYF. CDR3 coding DNA: TGTGCCAGCAGTGAACGCGGGAGACTGACAGATACGCAGTATTTT.

The chain joins TRBV6-4 to TRBJ2-2; D possibly corresponds to TRBD1 (7 bases). Germline V gene sequence: CDR1 MRHNA, CDR2 SNTAGT. V gave up 6 bases and J gave up 4 bases, with 15 bases separating them. This CDR3 has 15 residues. CDR3 sequence: CASSLEGASTGELFF. CDR3 nucleotides: TGTGCCAGCAGCCTGGAGGGGGCTAGCACCGGGGAGCTGTTTTTT.

The rearrangement joins TRBV29-1 to TRBJ1-2; D call uncertain. The germline CDR1 and CDR2 sequences are SQVTM and ANQGSEA. The germline V and J ends were trimmed by 0 bases and 7 bases, with 6 bases remaining between them. The CDR3 consists of 11 residues. The CDR3 sequence is CSVEERGGYTF. Written as DNA, the CDR3 is TGCAGCGTTGAAGAACGCGGTGGCTACACCTTC.

The J gene is TRBJ2-3, the V gene TRBV9, with TRBD2 matching over 9 bases. Germline V CDR1 and CDR2: SGDLS, YYNGEE. J was trimmed by 0 bases and V by 3 bases; bases with no gene match: 2. The CDR3 consists of 15 residues. CDR3 sequence: CASSASGTSTDTQYF. The CDR3 bases are TGTGCCAGCAGCGCTAGCGGGACTAGCACAGATACGCAGTATTTT.

The chain recombines TRBV4-2 with TRBJ2-3, with 10 nucleotides matching TRBD2. Germline V gene lookup returns CDR1 LGHNA and CDR2 YNFKEQ. There are 19 residues in the CDR3. With 5 bases clipped from V and 4 bases from J, the junction kept 18 bases outside the gene matches. The CDR3 loop is CASSGRELAGPTIADTQYF. The CDR3 DNA is TGTGCCAGCAGCGGACGCGAACTAGCGGGACCTACCATCGCAGATACGCAGTATTTT.

The chain employs TRBV7-9 and TRBJ1-1; 8 nucleotides align to TRBD1. J gave up 2 bases and V 6 bases, and 14 bases lay outside the gene matches. Germline V gene data show CDR1 as SEHNR and CDR2 as FQNEAQ (reference sequence). The CDR3 consists of 17 residues. CDR3 amino acids: CASSPPGQVDSNTEAFF. DNA for the CDR3: TGTGCCAGCAGTCCTCCGGGACAGGTGGACTCAAACACTGAAGCTTTCTTT.

V usage is TRBV5-5 and J usage is TRBJ1-1; 7 bases align to TRBD1. V was clipped by 2 bases and J by 0 bases; unmatched bases: 1. Germline CDR1 is SGHKS and CDR2 is YYEKEE (reference sequence). The CDR3 sequence is 14 residues long. The CDR3, as DNA: TGTGCCAGCAGCTTTGACAGGGTGAACACTGAAGCTTTCTTT. As protein: CASSFDRVNTEAFF.

The V and J genes are TRBV7-3 and TRBJ2-1; 8 nucleotides match TRBD2. Germline V gives CDR1 SGHTA, CDR2 FQGTGA. This CDR3 contains 17 residues. J gave up 4 bases and V 2 bases, and 10 bases lay outside the gene matches. The CDR3 DNA follows: TGTGCCAGCAGCTTACTCGGGGGGGCGGGGTCATACAATGAGCAGTTCTTC. It codes for CASSLLGGAGSYNEQFF.

With regard to this clone: Other DNA sequences within the sample encode an identical CDR3. This chain uses TRBV19 with TRBJ2-7; 10 bases map to TRBD2. Unmatched junction bases numbered 12, after V lost 10 bases and J lost 6 bases. CDR1 is LNHDA and CDR2 is SQIVND in the germline V gene (reference sequence). The length of the CDR3 is 14 residues. The CDR3 here is CATQPLAGASEQYF. The CDR3, as DNA: TGTGCCACCCAACCGCTAGCGGGAGCTTCCGAGCAGTACTTC.

This rearrangement joins TRBV9 to TRBJ2-2, with 8 bases matching TRBD2. The trim removed 4 bases at V and 6 bases at J, leaving 8 bases unmatched. The CDR3 runs 15 residues. Germline V gene data show CDR1 as SGDLS and CDR2 as YYNGEE. CDR3 coding DNA: TGTGCCAGCAGCTTACTAGCGGATGGGGCCGGGGAGCTGTTTTTT. Translating gives CASSLLADGAGELFF. Supplemented by reference TRBV9 and TRBJ2-2, the full variable domain reads DSGVTQTPKHLITATGQRVTLRCSPRSGDLSVYWYQQSLDQGLQFLIQYYNGEERAKGNILERFSAQQFPDLHSELNLSSLELGDSALYFCASSLLADGAGELFFGEGSRLTVL.

The chain uses TRBV2 and TRBJ2-1, with TRBD2 identical over 8 bases. The CDR3 extends over 15 amino acids. Germline-derived CDR1 and CDR2 are SNHLY and FYNNEI. The J segment lost 0 bases and the V segment lost 5 bases, leaving 3 bases of the junction unmatched. CDR3 coding DNA: TGTGCCAGCAGTTATAGCGGGAACTCCTACAATGAGCAGTTCTTC. This codes for CASSYSGNSYNEQFF. Looking up the rest from reference TRBV2 and TRBJ2-1 gives the full variable domain: EPEVTQTPSHQVTQMGQEVILRCVPISNHLYFYWYRQILGQKVEFLVSFYNNEISEKSEIFDDQFSVERPDGSNFTLKIRSTKLEDSAMYFCASSYSGNSYNEQFFGPGTRLTVL.

This clone has just one count. The chain links TRBV9 to TRBJ2-7; TRBD2 matches 7 bases. There are 15 residues in the CDR3. Germline CDR1 SGDLS, CDR2 YYNGEE. V lost 0 bases, J lost 1 base, and 4 bases stayed unmatched. This CDR3 is CASSVGASGSYEQYF. DNA of the CDR3: TGTGCCAGCAGCGTAGGGGCTAGCGGTTCCTACGAGCAGTACTTC.

The chain employs TRBV9 and TRBJ2-1, with 11 bases identical to TRBD2. V trimming: 0 bases; J trimming: 9 bases; junction bases outside the gene matches: 8. Germline V CDR1 and CDR2: SGDLS, YYNGEE. The CDR3 length is 16 residues. The CDR3 nucleotides are TGTGCCAGCAGCGTAGGTATTAGCGGGAGGGCCAGTGAGCAGTTCTTC. It codes for CASSVGISGRASEQFF.

This clone was counted a single time. The rearrangement links TRBV29-1 to TRBJ2-7; tentative D call: TRBD1 (6 bases). V shed 1 base and J shed 2 bases, with 9 bases lying between them. CDR3 size: 13 residues. Germline assignment: CDR1 SQVTM and CDR2 ANQGSEA. The CDR3 sequence: CSVEVTGTYEQYF. In nucleotides, the CDR3 is TGCAGCGTTGAAGTTACAGGGACCTACGAGCAGTACTTC.